The 26 T cell receptor beta chains in this list originate from one sample, sequenced in a study of blood T cell repertoires in COVID-19. This table comes from immunoSEQ multiplex PCR, and its TCRdb copy is limited to in-frame clones, with some not included. The sample carries tens of thousands of clones, around 88% recorded once. Sequencing was done on a sample of peripheral blood. These receptors all stem from a man between 70 and 80 years old with active or convalescent COVID-19.

The chain couples TRBV7-2 to TRBJ2-1; a possible D gene is TRBD2 (5 bases). The ends were cut back, 5 bases at V and 9 bases at J, with 20 bases in the middle. Germline CDR1 reads SGHTA; CDR2 reads FQGNSA. CDR3 length: 15 amino acids. CDR3 sequence reads: CASSVRPLGRGEQFF. In nucleotides, the CDR3 is TGTGCCAGCAGCGTAAGACCCCTCGGTCGGGGTGAGCAGTTCTTC. The whole variable domain, filled in from reference TRBV7-2 and TRBJ2-1, reads GAGVSQSPSNKVTEKGKDVELRCDPISGHTALYWYRQSLGQGLEFLIYFQGNSAPDKSGLPSDRFSAERTGGSVSTLTIQRTQQEDSAVYLCASSVRPLGRGEQFFGPGTRLTVL.

CDR3 nucleotide sequence: TGTGCCAGCAGTCCCGTCAACAGGGGCTTAATTGTTGGGCCCCAGCATTTT. It yields the protein CASSPVNRGLIVGPQHF. The genes are TRBV28 and TRBJ1-5, with 7 bases fitting TRBD1. Germline V gene lookup returns CDR1 MDHEN and CDR2 SYDVKM. The CDR3 totals 17 residues. Trimming removed 5 bases from V and 9 bases from J; junction bases left unmatched: 19.

This sequence joins TRBV5-1 and TRBJ2-3, with no clear D. Germline V gene lookup returns CDR1 SGHRS and CDR2 YFSETQ. The V end lost 0 bases, the J end lost 3 bases, and 8 bases lay between the germline ends. CDR3 length: 14 residues. Written as DNA, the CDR3 is TGCGCCAGCAGCTTGGTGGCAGCGACAGATACGCAGTATTTT. It codes for CASSLVAATDTQYF.

The CDR3 protein is CASSLSGARKGNQPQHF. The CDR3 DNA is TGTGCCAGCAGTTTATCAGGGGCTAGGAAGGGCAATCAGCCCCAGCATTTT. This sequence joins TRBV28 and TRBJ1-5; possibly TRBD1 for D (6 bases). The CDR3 has 17 residues. CDR1 and CDR2 (germline): MDHEN, SYDVKM. Trimming took 1 base from V and 2 from J, leaving 15 bases between them. Combining the CDR3 with reference TRBV28 and TRBJ1-5 gives the whole variable domain DVKVTQSSRYLVKRTGEKVFLECVQDMDHENMFWYRQDPGLGLRLIYFSYDVKMKEKGDIPEGYSVSREKKERFSLILESASTNQTSMYLCASSLSGARKGNQPQHFGDGTRLSIL.

The J gene is TRBJ2-1, the V gene TRBV28, with D tentatively TRBD2 (6 bases). The CDR3 loop spans 14 amino acids. CDR1 MDHEN and CDR2 SYDVKM come from the germline V gene. V lost 5 bases and J lost 7, with 15 bases in between. The CDR3 protein is CASSAVGGVNEQFF. The CDR3 region has the DNA TGTGCCAGCAGTGCGGTCGGCGGGGTTAATGAGCAGTTCTTC.

The rearrangement links TRBV7-9 to TRBJ1-2; 12 positions match TRBD1. Per the germline V gene, CDR1 is SEHNR and CDR2 is FQNEAQ (reference sequence). V lost 3 bases and J lost 4; bases outside the gene matches: 9. This CDR3 has 17 residues. CDR3 nucleotide sequence: TGTGCCAGCAGCTTTAGGGACAGGGGGCGTTGGGGCTATGGCTACACCTTC. The encoded protein is CASSFRDRGRWGYGYTF.

The J gene is TRBJ1-6, the V gene TRBV5-6; no reliable D call. CDR1 is SGHDT and CDR2 is YYEEEE in the germline V gene. This CDR3 region has 14 residues. Deletions cut 0 bases from V and 7 bases from J, with 8 bases between. As DNA, the CDR3 is TGTGCCAGCAGCTTGGAACGGTTGAATTCACCCCTCCACTTT. Residues: CASSLERLNSPLHF.

This chain uses TRBV4-1 with TRBJ1-1; D might be TRBD1 (6 bases). The CDR3 is 16 amino acids. CDR1 is MGHRA and CDR2 is YSYEKL in the germline V gene. Trimming shortened V by 4 bases and J by 0 bases, and 15 bases separated the two germline ends. CDR3 sequence (DNA): TGCGCCAGCAGCCCAGGAGGACAGACAATGAACACTGAAGCTTTCTTT. Translated: CASSPGGQTMNTEAFF.

The CDR3 bases are TGTGCCAGTAGTATAGGCGGGGGTCAGCCCCAGCATTTT. Its protein is CASSIGGGQPQHF. V gene TRBV19 combines with J gene TRBJ1-5; possibly TRBD1 for D (5 bases). V lost 1 base and J 6 bases, leaving 7 bases between the germline ends. CDR3 length: 13 residues. CDR1 and CDR2 from the germline V gene are LNHDA and SQIVND (reference sequence).

This clone was seen only a few times. The V gene is TRBV5-5, the J gene TRBJ1-6; 9 bases line up with TRBD1. CDR1 and CDR2 (germline): SGHKS, YYEKEE (reference sequence). The CDR3 consists of 15 residues. The J segment lost 10 bases and the V segment lost 1 base, leaving 6 bases of the junction unmatched. CDR3 nucleotide sequence: TGTGCCAGCAGCTTGAGAAGGACAGGGGTATCACCCCTCCACTTT. As protein: CASSLRRTGVSPLHF.

The chain combines TRBV5-4 with TRBJ2-7, with D possibly being TRBD2 (5 bases). The germline gives CDR1 SGHNT, CDR2 YYREEE (reference sequence). V was shortened by 4 bases and J by 3 bases, with 8 bases between the two germline ends. This CDR3 region has 12 residues. CDR3 sequence: CASSPGLYEQYF. The DNA of the CDR3 is TGTGCCAGCAGCCCCGGACTCTACGAGCAGTACTTC.

The rearrangement uses TRBV30 and TRBJ1-5, with no clear D. The CDR3 contains 14 residues. Between the trimmed V and J ends, which lost 1 base and 0 bases, there was a span of 7 bases. Germline V gives CDR1 GTSNPN, CDR2 SVGIG (reference sequence). In DNA, the CDR3 is TGTGCCTGGAGTGGGGCAGTTAGCAATCAGCCCCAGCATTTT. The encoded protein is CAWSGAVSNQPQHF.

This chain connects TRBV19 to TRBJ2-1; TRBD2 matches at 10 bases. Germline-derived CDR1 and CDR2 are LNHDA and SQIVND (reference sequence). The CDR3 loop spans 15 amino acids. Losses at the gene ends were 2 bases for V and 7 bases for J; bases not matched to a gene: 5. This CDR3 is CASSILAGAGNEQFF. The CDR3 DNA follows: TGTGCCAGTAGTATACTAGCGGGAGCGGGTAATGAGCAGTTCTTC.

The chain has TRBV4-1 and TRBJ1-1, with 7 positions matching TRBD1. The V and J ends lost 2 bases and 8 bases, in that order; junction bases with no gene match: 8. The CDR3 sequence is 14 residues long. Germline CDR1 is MGHRA and CDR2 is YSYEKL. The CDR3 sequence: CASSQPPSDREAFF. CDR3 coding DNA: TGCGCCAGCAGCCAACCCCCGTCGGACAGGGAAGCTTTCTTT.

This chain connects TRBV30 to TRBJ1-4; 8 positions match TRBD1. Germline assignment: CDR1 GTSNPN and CDR2 SVGIG (reference sequence). The CDR3 totals 14 residues. V lost 2 bases to trimming and J lost 7 bases; unmatched junction nucleotides: 6. DNA of the CDR3: TGTGCCTGGAGTCCCGGACAGGGATTTGAAAAACTGTTTTTT. Translation: CAWSPGQGFEKLFF.

This clone was picked up a small number of times. The chain uses TRBV28 and TRBJ1-5; a weak D match, TRBD1 (5 bases). This CDR3 is built from 15 residues. The V gene lost 6 bases and the J gene lost 2 bases, with 14 bases spanning the gap. Germline V gene lookup returns CDR1 MDHEN and CDR2 SYDVKM. The CDR3 DNA sequence: TGTGCCAGCAGACGCGGGACGTCTGGCAATCAGCCCCAGCATTTT. This sequence encodes CASRRGTSGNQPQHF.

V is TRBV28 and J is TRBJ2-7, with a tentative D call TRBD1 (6 bases). CDR3 size: 18 residues. In germline, CDR1 is MDHEN, CDR2 SYDVKM. Trimming removed 2 bases at V and 0 bases at J, with 20 bases between. CDR3 DNA: TGTGCCAGCAGTTTAGGGAGAAACAGGGCCGAGTACTCCTACGAGCAGTACTTC. Encoded protein: CASSLGRNRAEYSYEQYF.

The rearrangement links TRBV10-3 to TRBJ2-2; tentative D call: TRBD1 (5 bases). The CDR3 spans 15 residues. Trimming took 2 bases from V and 1 from J, leaving 8 bases between them. Germline-derived CDR1 and CDR2 are ENHRY and SYGVKD. Here the CDR3 DNA reads TGTGCCATCAGTGAGGTGCAGGGGAACACCGGGGAGCTGTTTTTT. It codes for CAISEVQGNTGELFF.

This clone was detected only a few times. The chain joins TRBV27 to TRBJ2-7; the match to TRBD1 covers 9 bases. V shed 6 bases and J 0 bases; nucleotides not matched to a gene: 3. The germline V gene encodes CDR1 MNHEY and CDR2 SMNVEV (reference sequence). This CDR3 contains 14 residues. The CDR3 region has the DNA TGTGCCAGCAGCTGGACAGGGGCCTCCTACGAGCAGTACTTC. It encodes CASSWTGASYEQYF.

The genes are TRBV7-2 and TRBJ2-3; 9 nucleotides line up with TRBD2. The CDR3 extends over 16 amino acids. CDR1 and CDR2 from the germline V gene are SGHTA and FQGNSA. Trimming took 6 bases from V and 3 from J; bases not matched to a gene: 10. CDR3 residues: CASRSPGLASTDTQYF. The CDR3 bases are TGTGCCAGCAGATCCCCGGGACTAGCTTCGACAGATACGCAGTATTTT.

The chain links TRBV6-2 or TRBV6-3 to TRBJ2-7; D gene uncertain. Trimming removed 6 bases at V and 9 bases at J, with 12 bases between. The germline gives CDR1 MNHEY, CDR2 SVGEGT. The CDR3 covers 11 residues. This CDR3 reads CASSPSVGQYF. As DNA, the CDR3 is TGTGCCAGCAGCCCCAGCGTTGGGCAGTACTTC.

The chain recombines TRBV19 with TRBJ1-1, with 9 bases aligning to TRBD1. Germline V lookup: CDR1 LNHDA, CDR2 SQIVND (reference sequence). The V segment lost 4 bases and the J segment 12 bases; nucleotides outside the gene matches: 6. The CDR3 length is 12 residues. DNA of the CDR3: TGTGCCAGTAGTACTGGACAGGGGAGGTCTTTCTTT. This sequence encodes CASSTGQGRSFF.

The gene calls are TRBV27 and TRBJ1-5; possibly TRBD1 for D (5 bases). V lost 0 bases and J lost 11, with 14 bases in between. The CDR3 covers 14 residues. Germline CDR1 is MNHEY and CDR2 is SMNVEV (reference sequence). CDR3 amino acids: CASSLSGGDRAQHF. The CDR3, as DNA: TGTGCCAGCAGTTTATCTGGAGGGGATAGGGCCCAGCATTTT.

The chain uses TRBV6-1 and TRBJ1-4, with 8 bases identical to TRBD1. The CDR3 contains 17 residues. The V gene's germline CDR1 is MNHNS and CDR2 SASEGT. The J segment lost 10 bases and the V segment lost 4 bases, leaving 17 bases of the junction unmatched. The CDR3 DNA is TGTGCCAGCAGTGCAACCAACCTCAGGGGGCAGAAGGGAAAACTGTTTTTT. Protein sequence: CASSATNLRGQKGKLFF.

V and J are TRBV6-5 and TRBJ2-7; the match to TRBD1 covers 8 bases. The V gene end was trimmed by 8 bases and the J gene end by 4 bases; junction bases not matched to a gene: 13. CDR3 length: 15 residues. CDR1 MNHEY and CDR2 SVGAGI come from the germline V gene. The CDR3 DNA follows: TGTGCCAGCTGGACAGGGTCGTCCCGGTTGTACGAGCAGTACTTC. Protein product: CASWTGSSRLYEQYF.

J is TRBJ2-3 and V is TRBV5-1; the match to TRBD1 covers 9 bases. Trimming at V came to 5 bases and at J to 3 bases, leaving 10 bases not matched to a gene. This CDR3 contains 16 residues. The germline CDR1 and CDR2 sequences are SGHRS and YFSETQ. For the CDR3, the DNA is TGCGCCAGCAGTAGGGGGGACAGGGTGAGGACAGATACGCAGTATTTT. This encodes CASSRGDRVRTDTQYF.